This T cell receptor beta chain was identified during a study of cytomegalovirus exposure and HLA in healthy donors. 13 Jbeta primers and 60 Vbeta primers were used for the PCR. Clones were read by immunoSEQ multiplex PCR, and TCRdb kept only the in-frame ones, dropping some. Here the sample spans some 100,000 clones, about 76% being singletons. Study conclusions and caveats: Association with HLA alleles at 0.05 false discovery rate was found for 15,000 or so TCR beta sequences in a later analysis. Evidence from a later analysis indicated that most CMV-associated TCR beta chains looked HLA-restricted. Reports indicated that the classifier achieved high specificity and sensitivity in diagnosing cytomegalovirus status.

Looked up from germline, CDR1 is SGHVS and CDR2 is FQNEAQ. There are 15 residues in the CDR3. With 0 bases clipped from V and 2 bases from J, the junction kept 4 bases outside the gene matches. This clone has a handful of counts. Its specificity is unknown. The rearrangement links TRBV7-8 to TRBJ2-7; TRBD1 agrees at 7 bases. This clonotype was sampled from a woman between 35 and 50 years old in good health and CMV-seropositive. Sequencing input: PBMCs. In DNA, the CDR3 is TGTGCCAGCAGCTTAGCGACAGGGATTGCCTACGAGCAGTACTTC. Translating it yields CASSLATGIAYEQYF.